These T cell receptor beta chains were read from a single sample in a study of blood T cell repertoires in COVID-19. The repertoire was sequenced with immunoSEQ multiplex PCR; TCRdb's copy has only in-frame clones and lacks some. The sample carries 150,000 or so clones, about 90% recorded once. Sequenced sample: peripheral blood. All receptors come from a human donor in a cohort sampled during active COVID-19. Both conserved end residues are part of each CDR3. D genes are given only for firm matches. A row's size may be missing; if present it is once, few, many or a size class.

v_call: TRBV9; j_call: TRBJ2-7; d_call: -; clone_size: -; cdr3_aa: CASSVDGDSTREQYF; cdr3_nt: TGTGCCAGCAGCGTAGACGGGGATTCGACTAGGGAGCAGTACTTC
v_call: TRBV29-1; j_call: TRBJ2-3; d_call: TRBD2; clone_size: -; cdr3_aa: CSGTAGGDTQYF; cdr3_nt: TGCAGCGGCACAGCGGGGGGGGATACGCAGTATTTT
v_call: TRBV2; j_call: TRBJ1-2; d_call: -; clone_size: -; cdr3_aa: CASSFQGNGYTF; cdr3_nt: TGTGCCAGCAGTTTCCAGGGTAATGGCTACACCTTC
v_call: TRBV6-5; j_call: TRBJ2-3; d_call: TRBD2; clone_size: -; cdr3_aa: CASSYLSGRRVDTQYF; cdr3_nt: TGTGCCAGCAGTTACCTCAGCGGGAGGAGGGTAGATACGCAGTATTTT
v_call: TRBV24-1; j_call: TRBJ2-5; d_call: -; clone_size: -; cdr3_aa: CATSDFNTETQYF; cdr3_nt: TGTGCCACCAGTGATTTTAACACGGAGACCCAGTACTTC
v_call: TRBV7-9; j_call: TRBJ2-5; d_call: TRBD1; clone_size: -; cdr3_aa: CASSPDRGGRETQYF; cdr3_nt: TGTGCCAGCAGCCCAGACAGGGGGGGTAGGGAGACCCAGTACTTC
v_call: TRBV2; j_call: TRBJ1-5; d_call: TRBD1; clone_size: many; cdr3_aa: CASREGQGADNQPQHF; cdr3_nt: TGTGCCAGCAGGGAGGGACAGGGGGCGGACAATCAGCCCCAGCATTTT
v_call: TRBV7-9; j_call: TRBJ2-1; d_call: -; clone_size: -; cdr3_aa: CASGWESYNEQFF; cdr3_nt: TGTGCCAGCGGCTGGGAGTCCTACAATGAGCAGTTCTTC
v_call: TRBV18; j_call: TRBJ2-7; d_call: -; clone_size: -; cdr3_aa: CASSNHRREGEQYF; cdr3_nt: TGTGCCAGCTCTAACCACCGTCGGGAAGGGGAGCAGTACTTC
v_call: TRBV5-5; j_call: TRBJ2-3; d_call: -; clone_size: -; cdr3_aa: CASSLFIATSDADTQYF; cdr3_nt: TGTGCCAGCAGCTTGTTCATAGCCACCTCCGACGCAGATACGCAGTATTTT
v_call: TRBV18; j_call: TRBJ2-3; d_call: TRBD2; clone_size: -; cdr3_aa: CASSPRGVRQADTQYF; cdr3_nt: TGTGCCAGCTCACCCCGGGGGGTAAGGCAGGCAGATACGCAGTATTTT
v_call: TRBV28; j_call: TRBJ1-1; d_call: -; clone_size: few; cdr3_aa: CASSEDKTEAFF; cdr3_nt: TGTGCCAGCAGTGAGGACAAGACTGAAGCTTTCTTT
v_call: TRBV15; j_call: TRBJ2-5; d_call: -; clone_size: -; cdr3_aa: CATSRIRNQETQYF; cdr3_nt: TGTGCCACCAGCAGAATTAGAAACCAAGAGACCCAGTACTTC
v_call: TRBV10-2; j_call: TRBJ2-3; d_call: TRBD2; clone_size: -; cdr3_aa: CASNRGTSGSTDTQYF; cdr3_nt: TGCGCCAGCAACCGTGGGACTAGCGGGAGCACAGATACGCAGTATTTT
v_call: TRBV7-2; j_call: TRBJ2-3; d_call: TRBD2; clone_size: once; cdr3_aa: CASSPQRDGGEDTQYF; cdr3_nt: TGTGCCAGCAGCCCCCAGCGGGACGGTGGGGAAGATACGCAGTATTTT
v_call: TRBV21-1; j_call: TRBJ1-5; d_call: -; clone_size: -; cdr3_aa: CASPPLGSGTVYQPQHF; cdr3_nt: TGTGCCAGCCCCCCTTTAGGGTCCGGGACAGTGTATCAGCCCCAGCATTTT
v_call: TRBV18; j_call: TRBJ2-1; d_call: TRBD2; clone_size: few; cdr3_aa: CASSPETSGTSNEQFF; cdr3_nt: TGTGCCAGCTCACCGGAGACTAGCGGGACTTCCAATGAGCAGTTCTTC
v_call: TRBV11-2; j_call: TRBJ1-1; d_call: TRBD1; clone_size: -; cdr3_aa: CASSSRGQSTEAFF; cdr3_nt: TGTGCCAGCAGCTCCCGGGGACAGTCAACTGAAGCTTTCTTT
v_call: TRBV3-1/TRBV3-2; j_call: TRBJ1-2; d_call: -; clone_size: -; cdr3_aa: CASSSRQASNYGYTF; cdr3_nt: TGTGCCAGCAGCTCCCGACAGGCTTCTAACTATGGCTACACCTTC
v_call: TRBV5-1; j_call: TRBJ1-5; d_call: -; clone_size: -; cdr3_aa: CASSFGGGDQPQHF; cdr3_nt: TGCGCCAGCAGCTTTGGCGGGGGGGATCAGCCCCAGCATTTT
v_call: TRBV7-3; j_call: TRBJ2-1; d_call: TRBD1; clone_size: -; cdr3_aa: CASSLPGQGYNEQFF; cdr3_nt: TGTGCCAGCAGCTTACCCGGACAGGGATACAATGAGCAGTTCTTC
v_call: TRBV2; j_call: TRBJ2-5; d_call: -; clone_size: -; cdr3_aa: CASSRGNEETQYF; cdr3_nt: TGTGCCAGCAGTAGGGGGAACGAAGAGACCCAGTACTTC
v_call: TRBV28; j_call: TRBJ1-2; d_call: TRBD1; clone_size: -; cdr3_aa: CASIPTGTGGAYGYTF; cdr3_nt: TGTGCCAGCATCCCAACTGGGACAGGGGGCGCCTATGGCTACACCTTC
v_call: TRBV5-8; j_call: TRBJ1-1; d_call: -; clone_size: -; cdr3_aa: CASSSEVEAFF; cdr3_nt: TGTGCCAGCAGCTCGGAGGTTGAAGCTTTCTTT
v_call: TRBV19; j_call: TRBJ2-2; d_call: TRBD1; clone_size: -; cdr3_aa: CASRLQGAGGELFF; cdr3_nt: TGTGCCAGCCGTTTACAGGGGGCTGGGGGGGAGCTGTTTTTT
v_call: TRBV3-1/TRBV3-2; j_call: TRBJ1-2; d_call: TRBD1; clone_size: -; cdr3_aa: CASSFGTGNYGYTF; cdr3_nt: TGTGCCAGCAGCTTTGGGACAGGGAACTATGGCTACACCTTC
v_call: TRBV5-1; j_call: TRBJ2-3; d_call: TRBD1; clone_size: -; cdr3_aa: CASSFGDRASTDTQYF; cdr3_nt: TGCGCCAGCAGCTTTGGGGACAGGGCTAGCACAGATACGCAGTATTTT
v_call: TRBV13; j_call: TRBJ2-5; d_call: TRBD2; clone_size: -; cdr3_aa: CASSTRLAAEETQYF; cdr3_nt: TGTGCCAGCAGCACCCGTCTAGCGGCCGAAGAGACCCAGTACTTC
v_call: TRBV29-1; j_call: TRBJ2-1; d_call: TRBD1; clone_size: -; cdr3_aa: CSVTGTGDIKVDEQFF; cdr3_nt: TGCAGCGTAACCGGGACAGGGGACATAAAGGTGGATGAGCAGTTCTTC
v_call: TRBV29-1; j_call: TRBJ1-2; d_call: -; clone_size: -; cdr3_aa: CSVVEGPNYGYTF; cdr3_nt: TGCAGCGTCGTCGAGGGCCCCAACTATGGCTACACCTTC
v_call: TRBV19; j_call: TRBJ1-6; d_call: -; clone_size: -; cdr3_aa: CATKTGSSYNSPLHF; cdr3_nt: TGTGCCACAAAAACAGGGAGCTCCTATAATTCACCCCTCCACTTT
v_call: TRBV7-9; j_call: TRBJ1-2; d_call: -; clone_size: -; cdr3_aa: CASGRGGVFIYSAGYTF; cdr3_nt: TGTGCCAGCGGTAGGGGCGGGGTTTTCATTTACAGCGCGGGCTACACCTTC
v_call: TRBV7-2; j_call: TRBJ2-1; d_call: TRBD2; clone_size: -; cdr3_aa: CASSSPGLAYNEQFF; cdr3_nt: TGTGCCAGCAGCTCGCCGGGACTAGCCTACAATGAGCAGTTCTTC
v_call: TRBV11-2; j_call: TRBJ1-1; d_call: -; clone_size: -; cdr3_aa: CASSLYDSDTEAFF; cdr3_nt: TGTGCCAGCAGCTTATACGACTCGGACACTGAAGCTTTCTTT
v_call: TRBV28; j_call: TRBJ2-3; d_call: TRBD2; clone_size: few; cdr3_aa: CASSSHNPSGGSTDTQYF; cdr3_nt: TGTGCCAGCAGTTCGCACAATCCTAGCGGGGGAAGCACAGATACGCAGTATTTT
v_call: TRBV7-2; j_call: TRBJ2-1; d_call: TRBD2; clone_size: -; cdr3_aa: CASSSKGLAGGSYNEQFF; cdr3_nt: TGTGCCAGCAGCTCGAAGGGACTAGCGGGGGGGTCCTACAATGAGCAGTTCTTC
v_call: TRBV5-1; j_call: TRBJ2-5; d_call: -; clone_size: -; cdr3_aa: CASSLTTGRRETQYF; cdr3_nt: TGCGCCAGCAGCTTGACGACAGGGAGGAGGGAGACCCAGTACTTC
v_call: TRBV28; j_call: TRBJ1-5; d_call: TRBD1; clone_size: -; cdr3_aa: CASTLPRQGFTQPQHF; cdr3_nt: TGTGCCAGCACCCTTCCCCGACAGGGGTTTACTCAGCCCCAGCATTTT
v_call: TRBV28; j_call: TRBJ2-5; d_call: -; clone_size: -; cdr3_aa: CASSLRQGEETQYF; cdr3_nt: TGTGCCAGCAGTTTGAGGCAGGGCGAAGAGACCCAGTACTTC
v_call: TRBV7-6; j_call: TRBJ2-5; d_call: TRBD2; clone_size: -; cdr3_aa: CASSLALAGEETQYF; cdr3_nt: TGTGCCAGCAGCTTAGCCCTAGCGGGTGAAGAGACCCAGTACTTC
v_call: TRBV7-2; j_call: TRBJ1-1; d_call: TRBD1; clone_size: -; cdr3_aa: CASSYSTGTNTEAFF; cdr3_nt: TGTGCCAGCAGCTACTCGACAGGGACAAACACTGAAGCTTTCTTT
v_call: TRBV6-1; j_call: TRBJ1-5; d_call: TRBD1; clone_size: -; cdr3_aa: CASSETTGVNQPQHF; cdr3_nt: TGTGCCAGCAGTGAGACGACAGGGGTTAATCAGCCCCAGCATTTT
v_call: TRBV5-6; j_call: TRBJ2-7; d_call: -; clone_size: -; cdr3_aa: CASSSGTLTNYEQYF; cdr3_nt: TGTGCCAGCAGCTCCGGGACTCTCACAAACTACGAGCAGTACTTC
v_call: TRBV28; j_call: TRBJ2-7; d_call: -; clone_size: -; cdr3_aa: CASSVRRQGYEQYF; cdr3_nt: TGTGCCAGCTCGGTAAGAAGGCAGGGTTACGAGCAGTACTTC
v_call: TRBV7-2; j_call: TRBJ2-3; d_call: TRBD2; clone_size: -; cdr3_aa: CASSPNSGNNLISTDTQYF; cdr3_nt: TGTGCCAGCAGCCCTAATAGCGGGAATAACCTAATCAGCACAGATACGCAGTATTTT
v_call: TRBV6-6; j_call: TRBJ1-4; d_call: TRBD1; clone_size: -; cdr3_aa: CASSPDRGIGKLFF; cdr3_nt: TGTGCCAGCAGTCCGGACAGGGGAATCGGAAAACTGTTTTTT
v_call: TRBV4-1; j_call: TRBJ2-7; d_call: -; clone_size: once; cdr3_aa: CASSVRSTGYEQYF; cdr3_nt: TGCGCCAGCAGCGTCCGTAGTACAGGGTACGAGCAGTACTTC
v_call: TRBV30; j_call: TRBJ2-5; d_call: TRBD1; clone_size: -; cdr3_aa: CAWTRDRVAVGSQYF; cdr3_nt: TGTGCCTGGACCCGGGACAGGGTCGCTGTGGGGTCCCAGTACTTC
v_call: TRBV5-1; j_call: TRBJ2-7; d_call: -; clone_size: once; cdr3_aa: CASSLGGANEQYF; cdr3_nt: TGCGCCAGCAGCCTAGGCGGGGCCAACGAGCAGTACTTC
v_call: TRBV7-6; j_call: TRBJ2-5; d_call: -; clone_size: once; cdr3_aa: CASSFAGERIGTQYF; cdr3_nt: TGTGCCAGCAGCTTTGCGGGCGAGAGGATAGGGACCCAGTACTTC
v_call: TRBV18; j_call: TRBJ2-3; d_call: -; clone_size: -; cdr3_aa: CASSAGVELTDTQYF; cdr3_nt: TGTGCCAGCTCGGCCGGAGTGGAACTCACAGATACGCAGTATTTT
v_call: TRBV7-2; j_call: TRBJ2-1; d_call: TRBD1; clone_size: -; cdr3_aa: CASSYRTGLPDNEQFF; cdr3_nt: TGTGCCAGCAGCTATAGGACAGGCCTACCGGACAATGAGCAGTTCTTC
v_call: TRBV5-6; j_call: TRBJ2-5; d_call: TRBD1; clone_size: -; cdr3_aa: CAVGYSGGETQYF; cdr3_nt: TGTGCCGTCGGGTACTCAGGGGGAGAGACCCAGTACTTC
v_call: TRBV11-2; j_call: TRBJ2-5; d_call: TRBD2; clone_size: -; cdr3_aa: CASSRTSGRAAQETQYF; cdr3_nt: TGTGCCAGCAGCCGGACTAGCGGGAGGGCCGCGCAAGAGACCCAGTACTTC
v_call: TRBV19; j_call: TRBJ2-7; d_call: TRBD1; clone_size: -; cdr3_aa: CASSVQGQGFYEQYF; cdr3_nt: TGTGCCAGTAGTGTCCAGGGACAGGGATTCTACGAGCAGTACTTC